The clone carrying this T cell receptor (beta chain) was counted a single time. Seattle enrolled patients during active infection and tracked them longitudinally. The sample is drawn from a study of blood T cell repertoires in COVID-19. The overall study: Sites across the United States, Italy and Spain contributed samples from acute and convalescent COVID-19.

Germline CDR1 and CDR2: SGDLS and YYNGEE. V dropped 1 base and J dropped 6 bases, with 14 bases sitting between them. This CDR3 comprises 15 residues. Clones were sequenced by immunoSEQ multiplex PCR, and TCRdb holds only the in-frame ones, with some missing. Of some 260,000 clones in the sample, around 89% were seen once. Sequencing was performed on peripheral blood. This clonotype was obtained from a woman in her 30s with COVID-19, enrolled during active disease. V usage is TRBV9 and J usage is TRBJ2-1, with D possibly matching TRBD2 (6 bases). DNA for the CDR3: TGTGCCAGCAGCGTAAGTAGCGGAAAACTCAATGAGCAGTTCTTC. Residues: CASSVSSGKLNEQFF.